These T cell receptor beta chains were read from a single sample in a study of blood T cell repertoires in COVID-19. Data came from immunoSEQ multiplex PCR; TCRdb stores just in-frame clones and leaves some out. The sample gives 150,000 to 190,000 clones, roughly 80% of which show up once; roughly 0.52% is in the top ten. The sample was peripheral blood. These receptors came from a man aged 60 to 69 with acute or convalescent COVID-19. CDR3s include the opening cysteine and the closing phenylalanine or tryptophan. The order of the fields is CDR3 protein, CDR3 DNA, D gene, V gene, clone size, J gene. The D gene is left open where the match is weak. Clone size is stated in some rows and not others, as once, few, many or a class when expanded.

CDR3 protein: CASSYDRGTGYTF; CDR3 DNA: TGTGCCAGCAGTTACGACAGGGGGACTGGCTACACCTTC; D gene: TRBD1; V gene: TRBV6-5; clone size: once; J gene: TRBJ1-2
CDR3 protein: CASSFTNTGELFF; CDR3 DNA: TGTGCCAGCAGTTTCACGAACACCGGGGAGCTGTTTTTT; D gene: .; V gene: TRBV27; clone size: .; J gene: TRBJ2-2
CDR3 protein: CASSRPGTTNTEAFF; CDR3 DNA: TGTGCCAGCAGTAGGCCCGGGACAACGAACACTGAAGCTTTCTTT; D gene: .; V gene: TRBV6-5; clone size: .; J gene: TRBJ1-1
CDR3 protein: CASSPRTGLNTEAFF; CDR3 DNA: TGTGCCAGCTCACCAAGGACAGGGTTGAACACTGAAGCTTTCTTT; D gene: TRBD1; V gene: TRBV18; clone size: .; J gene: TRBJ1-1
CDR3 protein: CASSLIAGGPGNEQFF; CDR3 DNA: TGTGCCAGCAGCTTAATCGCGGGAGGGCCGGGGAATGAGCAGTTCTTC; D gene: TRBD2; V gene: TRBV28; clone size: .; J gene: TRBJ2-1
CDR3 protein: CASSGEAGPFTDTQYF; CDR3 DNA: TGTGCCAGCAGTGGTGAGGCGGGACCATTCACAGATACGCAGTATTTT; D gene: .; V gene: TRBV2; clone size: few; J gene: TRBJ2-3
CDR3 protein: CASSAPRTSGGQAQYF; CDR3 DNA: TGTGCCAGCAGCGCCCCCCGGACTAGCGGGGGGCAGGCGCAGTATTTT; D gene: TRBD2; V gene: TRBV7-9; clone size: .; J gene: TRBJ2-3
CDR3 protein: CASSSLRTSRVRWNEQFF; CDR3 DNA: TGTGCCAGCAGCTCCCTAAGGACTAGCCGAGTTAGATGGAATGAGCAGTTCTTC; D gene: TRBD2; V gene: TRBV11-2; clone size: .; J gene: TRBJ2-1
CDR3 protein: CASSLRTSSNYNEQFF; CDR3 DNA: TGTGCCAGCAGCTTAAGGACTAGTTCCAACTACAATGAGCAGTTCTTC; D gene: TRBD2; V gene: TRBV11-2; clone size: few; J gene: TRBJ2-1
CDR3 protein: CASNPLGTSGRAVEQYF; CDR3 DNA: TGTGCCAGCAACCCCCTGGGGACTAGCGGGAGGGCGGTCGAGCAGTACTTC; D gene: TRBD2; V gene: TRBV28; clone size: .; J gene: TRBJ2-7
CDR3 protein: CASSLTYIQGVYGYTF; CDR3 DNA: TGTGCCAGCAGCCTAACTTACATACAGGGTGTCTATGGCTACACCTTC; D gene: .; V gene: TRBV7-2; clone size: .; J gene: TRBJ1-2
CDR3 protein: CASSRDPGQSFSPLHF; CDR3 DNA: TGTGCCAGCAGCCGCGACCCGGGACAGAGTTTTTCACCCCTCCACTTT; D gene: TRBD1; V gene: TRBV7-9; clone size: .; J gene: TRBJ1-6
CDR3 protein: CASRRGSTNEKLFF; CDR3 DNA: TGTGCCAGTAGAAGGGGGTCAACTAATGAAAAACTGTTTTTT; D gene: .; V gene: TRBV19; clone size: .; J gene: TRBJ1-4
CDR3 protein: CASSQEVAGADTQYF; CDR3 DNA: TGTGCCAGCAGCCAAGAGGTAGCGGGGGCAGATACGCAGTATTTT; D gene: TRBD2; V gene: TRBV3-1/TRBV3-2; clone size: .; J gene: TRBJ2-3
CDR3 protein: CASSFGGGYTF; CDR3 DNA: TGTGCCAGCAGTTTTGGAGGTGGCTACACCTTC; D gene: .; V gene: TRBV27; clone size: .; J gene: TRBJ1-2
CDR3 protein: CASRATRMRSTDTQYF; CDR3 DNA: TGTGCCAGCAGGGCCACTAGGATGAGGTCCACAGATACGCAGTATTTT; D gene: .; V gene: TRBV7-8; clone size: .; J gene: TRBJ2-3
CDR3 protein: CASSQTGGIGKLFF; CDR3 DNA: TGCGCCAGCAGCCAAACAGGGGGCATCGGAAAACTGTTTTTT; D gene: TRBD1; V gene: TRBV4-1; clone size: .; J gene: TRBJ1-4
CDR3 protein: CASSLNRGAGDSPLHF; CDR3 DNA: TGTGCCAGCAGTTTAAACAGGGGGGCCGGTGATTCACCCCTCCACTTT; D gene: TRBD1; V gene: TRBV28; clone size: .; J gene: TRBJ1-6
CDR3 protein: CASSAGQGRAGELFF; CDR3 DNA: TGTGCCAGTAGTGCCGGACAGGGAAGGGCCGGGGAGCTGTTTTTT; D gene: TRBD1; V gene: TRBV19; clone size: .; J gene: TRBJ2-2
CDR3 protein: CASSYPGQGNEKLFF; CDR3 DNA: TGTGCCAGCAGTTACCCGGGACAGGGTAATGAAAAACTGTTTTTT; D gene: TRBD1; V gene: TRBV6-6; clone size: .; J gene: TRBJ1-4
CDR3 protein: CASTGQGGEKLFF; CDR3 DNA: TGTGCCAGCACAGGACAGGGGGGCGAAAAACTGTTTTTT; D gene: TRBD1; V gene: TRBV2; clone size: .; J gene: TRBJ1-4
CDR3 protein: CSVEDWDSPDGDTQYF; CDR3 DNA: TGCAGCGTTGAAGATTGGGACAGTCCCGATGGGGATACGCAGTATTTT; D gene: TRBD1; V gene: TRBV29-1; clone size: once; J gene: TRBJ2-3
CDR3 protein: CASIVGTGSADTQYF; CDR3 DNA: TGTGCCAGCATAGTCGGAACAGGGTCGGCAGATACGCAGTATTTT; D gene: .; V gene: TRBV2; clone size: .; J gene: TRBJ2-3
CDR3 protein: CASGSRRVDTQYF; CDR3 DNA: TGTGCCAGCGGGAGTAGGCGGGTAGATACGCAGTATTTT; D gene: .; V gene: TRBV3-1/TRBV3-2; clone size: .; J gene: TRBJ2-3
CDR3 protein: CAIRDSAQETQYF; CDR3 DNA: TGTGCCATCAGGGACTCGGCTCAAGAGACCCAGTACTTC; D gene: .; V gene: TRBV10-3; clone size: .; J gene: TRBJ2-5
CDR3 protein: CASSQEALTGNTIYF; CDR3 DNA: TGTGCCAGCAGCCAAGAAGCCCTCACTGGAAACACCATATATTTT; D gene: .; V gene: TRBV4-2; clone size: .; J gene: TRBJ1-3
CDR3 protein: CASSPTDTQYF; CDR3 DNA: TGTGCCAGCAGCCCGACAGATACGCAGTATTTT; D gene: .; V gene: TRBV28; clone size: .; J gene: TRBJ2-3
CDR3 protein: CAWRGGTNTGELFF; CDR3 DNA: TGTGCCTGGAGGGGGGGGACCAACACCGGGGAGCTGTTTTTT; D gene: TRBD2; V gene: TRBV30; clone size: .; J gene: TRBJ2-2
CDR3 protein: CASSYSGQGSYEQYF; CDR3 DNA: TGTGCCAGCAGTTACTCAGGACAGGGGTCCTACGAGCAGTACTTC; D gene: TRBD1; V gene: TRBV6-2/TRBV6-3; clone size: .; J gene: TRBJ2-7
CDR3 protein: CASSEAYGTVSGNTIYF; CDR3 DNA: TGTGCCAGCAGTGAAGCATACGGGACAGTCTCTGGAAACACCATATATTTT; D gene: TRBD1; V gene: TRBV6-1; clone size: .; J gene: TRBJ1-3
CDR3 protein: CASSDYKGENEKLFF; CDR3 DNA: TGTGCCAGCAGTGACTACAAGGGGGAAAATGAAAAACTGTTTTTT; D gene: .; V gene: TRBV6-4; clone size: .; J gene: TRBJ1-4
CDR3 protein: CASSLGQDNHNEQFF; CDR3 DNA: TGTGCCAGCTCACTAGGACAGGACAACCACAATGAGCAGTTCTTC; D gene: TRBD1; V gene: TRBV18; clone size: .; J gene: TRBJ2-1
CDR3 protein: CASSPGGPSDEQYF; CDR3 DNA: TGTGCCAGCAGCCCAGGGGGACCGTCCGACGAGCAGTACTTC; D gene: TRBD1; V gene: TRBV11-1; clone size: .; J gene: TRBJ2-7
CDR3 protein: CASSPGQGSQPQHF; CDR3 DNA: TGTGCCAGCTCACCCGGACAGGGTTCTCAGCCCCAGCATTTT; D gene: TRBD1; V gene: TRBV18; clone size: .; J gene: TRBJ1-5
CDR3 protein: CASSVVEELRPKRCQNIQYF; CDR3 DNA: TGTGCCAGCAGCGTAGTCGAAGAACTTAGACCGAAGCGGTGTCAAAACATTCAGTACTTC; D gene: .; V gene: TRBV9; clone size: .; J gene: TRBJ2-4
CDR3 protein: CASSYASRPYNEQFF; CDR3 DNA: TGTGCCAGCAGTTATGCGAGTCGCCCCTACAATGAGCAGTTCTTC; D gene: .; V gene: TRBV6-5; clone size: .; J gene: TRBJ2-1
CDR3 protein: CASSRDTSYEQYF; CDR3 DNA: TGCGCCAGCAGCCGGGACACGAGCTACGAGCAGTACTTC; D gene: .; V gene: TRBV5-1; clone size: .; J gene: TRBJ2-7
CDR3 protein: CASSFGTGGLGYTF; CDR3 DNA: TGTGCCAGCAGCTTCGGGACAGGGGGCCTTGGCTACACCTTC; D gene: TRBD1; V gene: TRBV5-6; clone size: .; J gene: TRBJ1-2
CDR3 protein: CASSQERLAGLEQYF; CDR3 DNA: TGTGCCAGCAGCCAAGAGAGACTAGCGGGGCTCGAGCAGTACTTC; D gene: TRBD2; V gene: TRBV4-2; clone size: .; J gene: TRBJ2-7
CDR3 protein: CASSLAGQGSTGELFF; CDR3 DNA: TGCGCCAGCAGCTTGGCGGGACAGGGTAGCACCGGGGAGCTGTTTTTT; D gene: TRBD1; V gene: TRBV5-1; clone size: .; J gene: TRBJ2-2